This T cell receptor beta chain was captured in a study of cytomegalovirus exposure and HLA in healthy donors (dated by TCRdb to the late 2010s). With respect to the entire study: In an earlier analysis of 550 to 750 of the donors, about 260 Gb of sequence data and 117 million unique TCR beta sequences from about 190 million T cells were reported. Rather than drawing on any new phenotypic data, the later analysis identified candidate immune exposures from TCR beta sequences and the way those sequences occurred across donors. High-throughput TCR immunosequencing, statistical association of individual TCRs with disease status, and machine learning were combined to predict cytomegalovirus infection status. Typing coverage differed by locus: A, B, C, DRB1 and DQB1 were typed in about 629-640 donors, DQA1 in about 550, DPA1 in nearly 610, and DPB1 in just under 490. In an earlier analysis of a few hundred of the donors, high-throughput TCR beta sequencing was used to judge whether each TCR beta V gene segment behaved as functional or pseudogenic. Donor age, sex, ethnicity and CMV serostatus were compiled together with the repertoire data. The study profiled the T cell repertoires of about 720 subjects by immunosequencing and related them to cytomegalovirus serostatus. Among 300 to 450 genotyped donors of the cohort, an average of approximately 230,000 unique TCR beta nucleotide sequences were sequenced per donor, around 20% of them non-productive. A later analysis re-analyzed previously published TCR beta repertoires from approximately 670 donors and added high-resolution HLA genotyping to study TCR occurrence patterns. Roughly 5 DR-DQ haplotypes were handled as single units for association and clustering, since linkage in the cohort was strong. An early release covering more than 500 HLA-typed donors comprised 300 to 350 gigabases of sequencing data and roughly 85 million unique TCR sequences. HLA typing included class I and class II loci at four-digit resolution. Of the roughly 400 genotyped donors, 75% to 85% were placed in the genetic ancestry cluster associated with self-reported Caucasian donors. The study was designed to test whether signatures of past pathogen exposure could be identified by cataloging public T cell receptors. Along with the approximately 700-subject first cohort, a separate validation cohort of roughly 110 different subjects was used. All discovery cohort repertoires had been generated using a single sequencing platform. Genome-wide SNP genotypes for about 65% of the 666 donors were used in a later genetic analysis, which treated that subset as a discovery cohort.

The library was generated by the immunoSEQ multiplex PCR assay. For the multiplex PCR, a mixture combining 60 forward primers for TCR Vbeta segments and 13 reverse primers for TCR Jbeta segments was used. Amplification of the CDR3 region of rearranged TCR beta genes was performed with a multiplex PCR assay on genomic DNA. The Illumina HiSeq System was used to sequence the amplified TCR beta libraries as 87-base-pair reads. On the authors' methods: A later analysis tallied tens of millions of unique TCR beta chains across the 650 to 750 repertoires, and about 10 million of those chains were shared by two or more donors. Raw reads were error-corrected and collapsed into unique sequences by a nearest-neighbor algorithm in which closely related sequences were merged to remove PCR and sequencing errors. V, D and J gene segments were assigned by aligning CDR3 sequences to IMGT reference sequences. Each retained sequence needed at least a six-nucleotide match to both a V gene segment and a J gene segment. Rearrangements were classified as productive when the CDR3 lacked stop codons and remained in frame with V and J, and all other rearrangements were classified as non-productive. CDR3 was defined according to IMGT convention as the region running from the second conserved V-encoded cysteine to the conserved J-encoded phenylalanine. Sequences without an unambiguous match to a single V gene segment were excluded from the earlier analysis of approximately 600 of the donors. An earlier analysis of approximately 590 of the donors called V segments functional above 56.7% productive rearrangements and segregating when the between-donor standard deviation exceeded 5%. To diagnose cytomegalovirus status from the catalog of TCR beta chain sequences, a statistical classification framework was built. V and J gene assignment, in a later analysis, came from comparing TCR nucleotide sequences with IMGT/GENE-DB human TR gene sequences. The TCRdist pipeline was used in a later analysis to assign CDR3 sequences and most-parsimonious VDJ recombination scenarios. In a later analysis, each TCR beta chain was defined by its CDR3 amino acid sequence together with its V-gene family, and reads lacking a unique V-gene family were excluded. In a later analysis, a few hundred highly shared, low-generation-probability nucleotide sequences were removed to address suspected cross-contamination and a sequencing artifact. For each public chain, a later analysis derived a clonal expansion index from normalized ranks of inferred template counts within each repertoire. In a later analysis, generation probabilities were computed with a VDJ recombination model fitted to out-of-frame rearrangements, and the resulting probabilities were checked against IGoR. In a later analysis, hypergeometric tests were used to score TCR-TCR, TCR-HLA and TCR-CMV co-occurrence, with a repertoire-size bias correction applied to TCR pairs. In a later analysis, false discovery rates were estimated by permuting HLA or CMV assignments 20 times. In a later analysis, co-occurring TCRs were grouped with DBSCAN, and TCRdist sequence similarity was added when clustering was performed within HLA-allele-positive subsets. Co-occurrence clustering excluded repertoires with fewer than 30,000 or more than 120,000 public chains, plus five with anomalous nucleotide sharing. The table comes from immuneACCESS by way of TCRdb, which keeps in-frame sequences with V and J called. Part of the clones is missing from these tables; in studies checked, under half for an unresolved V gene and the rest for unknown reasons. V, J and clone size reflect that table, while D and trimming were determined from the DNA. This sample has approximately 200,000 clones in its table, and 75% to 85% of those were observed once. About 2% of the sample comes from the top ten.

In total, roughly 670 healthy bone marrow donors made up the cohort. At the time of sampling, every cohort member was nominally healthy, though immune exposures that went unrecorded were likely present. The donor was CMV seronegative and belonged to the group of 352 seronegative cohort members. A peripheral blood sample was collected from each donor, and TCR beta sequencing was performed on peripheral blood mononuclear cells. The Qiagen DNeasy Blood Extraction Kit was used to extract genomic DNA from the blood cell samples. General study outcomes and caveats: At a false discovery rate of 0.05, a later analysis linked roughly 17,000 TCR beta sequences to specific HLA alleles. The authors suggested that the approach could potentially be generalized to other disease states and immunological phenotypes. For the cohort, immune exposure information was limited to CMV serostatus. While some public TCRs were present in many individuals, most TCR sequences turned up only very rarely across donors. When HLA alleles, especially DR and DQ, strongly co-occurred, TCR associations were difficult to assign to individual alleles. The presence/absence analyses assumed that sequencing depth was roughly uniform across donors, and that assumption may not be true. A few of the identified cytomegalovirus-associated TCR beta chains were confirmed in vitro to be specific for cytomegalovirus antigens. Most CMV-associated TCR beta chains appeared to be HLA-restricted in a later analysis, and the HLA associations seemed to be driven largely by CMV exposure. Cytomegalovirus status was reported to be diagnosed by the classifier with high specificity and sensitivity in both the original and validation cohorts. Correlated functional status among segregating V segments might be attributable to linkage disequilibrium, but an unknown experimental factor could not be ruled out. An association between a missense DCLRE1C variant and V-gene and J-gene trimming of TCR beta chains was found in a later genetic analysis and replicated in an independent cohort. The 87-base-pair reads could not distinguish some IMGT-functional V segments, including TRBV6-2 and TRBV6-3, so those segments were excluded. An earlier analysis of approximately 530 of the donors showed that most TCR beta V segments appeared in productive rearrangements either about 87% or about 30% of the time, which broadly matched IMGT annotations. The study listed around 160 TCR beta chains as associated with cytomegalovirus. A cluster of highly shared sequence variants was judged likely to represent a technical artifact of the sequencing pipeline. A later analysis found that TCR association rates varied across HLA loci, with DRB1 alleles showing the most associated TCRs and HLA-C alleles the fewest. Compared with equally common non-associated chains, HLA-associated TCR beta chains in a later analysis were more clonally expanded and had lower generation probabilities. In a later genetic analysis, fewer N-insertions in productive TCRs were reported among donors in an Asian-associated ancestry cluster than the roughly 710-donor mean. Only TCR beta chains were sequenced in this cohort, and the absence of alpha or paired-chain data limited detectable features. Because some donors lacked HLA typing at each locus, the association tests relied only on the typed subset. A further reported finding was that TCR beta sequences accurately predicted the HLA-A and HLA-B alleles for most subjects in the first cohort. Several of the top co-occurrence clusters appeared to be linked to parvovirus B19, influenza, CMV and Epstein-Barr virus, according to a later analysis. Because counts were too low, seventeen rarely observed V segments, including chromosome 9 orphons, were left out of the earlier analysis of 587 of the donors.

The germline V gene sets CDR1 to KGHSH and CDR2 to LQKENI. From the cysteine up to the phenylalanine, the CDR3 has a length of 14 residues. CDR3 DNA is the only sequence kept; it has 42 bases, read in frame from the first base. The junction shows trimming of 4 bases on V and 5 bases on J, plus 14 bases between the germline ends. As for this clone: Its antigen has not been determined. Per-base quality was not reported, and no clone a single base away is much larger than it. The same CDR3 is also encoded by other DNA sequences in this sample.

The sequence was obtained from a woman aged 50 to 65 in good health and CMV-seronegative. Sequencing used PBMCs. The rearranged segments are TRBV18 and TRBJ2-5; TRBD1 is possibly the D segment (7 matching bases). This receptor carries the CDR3 CASSLRTGGETQYF. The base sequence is TGTGCCAGCTCACTCCGGACAGGAGGGGAGACCCAGTACTTC.